Shown below are 5 T cell receptor beta chains from a single sample sequenced in a study of T cells in Graves' hyperthyroidism and ophthalmopathy. RNA transcripts served as the template for amplifying TCR beta CDR3 regions. The primer set for the first-round RT-PCR of the TCR CDR3 was HTBI. TCRdb used MiXCR to reprocess the multiplex PCR reads, holding one entry per CDR3 protein. Of some 50,000 distinct CDR3 sequences listed, less than 60% are singletons. The specimen was blood. The receptors were sampled from a woman in her forties or fifties with Graves' ophthalmopathy.

As concerns this clonotype: A much bigger clone sits one base away, suggesting this may be a read error. Because the CDR3 is missing its conserved closing phenylalanine or tryptophan, this is likely a read error. The V gene is TRBV7-2, the J gene TRBJ2-1; TRBD2 matches 9 bases. V shed 6 bases and J 2 bases; nucleotides not matched to a gene: 5. Germline CDR1 is SGHTA and CDR2 is FQGNSA. This CDR3 comprises 15 residues. DNA for the CDR3: TGTGCCAGCAGTTTGACTAGCGGAACCTACAATGAGCAGTTCTTA. Translated, it gives CASSLTSGTYNEQFL.

This sequence joins TRBV6-1 and TRBJ2-7, with 7 bases identical to TRBD1. There are 13 residues in the CDR3. Germline V gene data show CDR1 as MNHNS and CDR2 as SASEGT. The J segment lost 7 bases and the V segment lost 6 bases, leaving 9 bases of the junction unmatched. This CDR3 reads CASRPDRVREQYF. The CDR3 DNA reads TGTGCCAGCAGGCCAGACAGGGTCCGGGAGCAGTACTTC.

The chain employs TRBV6-5 and TRBJ1-2; 10 bases are a match to TRBD1. Germline loops: CDR1 MNHEY, CDR2 SVGAGI. This CDR3 has 12 residues. Unmatched junction bases numbered 2, after V lost 5 bases and J lost 8 bases. The CDR3 coding sequence is TGTGCCAGCAGTCGACAGGGGGCGGGCTACACCTTC. Translation gives CASSRQGAGYTF.

There are many counts of this clonotype. The chain has TRBV5-1 and TRBJ2-7, with 8 bases that match TRBD1. This CDR3 has 15 residues. Germline V gives CDR1 SGHRS, CDR2 YFSETQ. With 4 bases clipped from V and 3 bases from J, the junction kept 9 bases outside the gene matches. In nucleotides, the CDR3 is TGCGCCAGCAGCACAACACAGGGGGGCCACTACGAGCAGTACTTC. It is translated as CASSTTQGGHYEQYF.

The chain uses TRBV29-1 and TRBJ2-3; D is undetermined. The CDR3 is 12 amino acids. V dropped 4 bases and J dropped 1 base, with 6 bases sitting between them. Per the germline V gene, CDR1 is SQVTM and CDR2 is ANQGSEA. The CDR3: CSVVRGTDTQYF. DNA for the CDR3: TGCAGCGTTGTTCGGGGCACAGATACGCAGTATTTT.